A selection of T cell receptor beta chains follows, all from one sample in a study of OX40 agonist ivuxolimab in advanced cancers. Data came from immunoSEQ multiplex PCR; TCRdb stores just in-frame clones and leaves some out. The data show roughly 70,000 clones, roughly 87% seen once. This specimen consisted of CD4+ or CD8+ T cells sorted from blood, obtained in a trial of the OX40 agonist ivuxolimab. The receptors here all came from an adult with an advanced solid tumor such as melanoma, head and neck, liver or kidney cancer. The conserved cysteine and the conserved F or W are not part of the CDR3 here.

j_call v_call cdr3_aa
TRBJ1-5 TRBV19 ATNFGTDNQPQH
TRBJ2-3 TRBV4-1 ASSNLATSTDTQY
TRBJ2-1 TRBV18 ASSPRGGSSYNEQF
TRBJ2-4 TRBV19 ASSENTKNIQY
TRBJ2-1 TRBV25-1 ASSEGLAGGPYNEQF
TRBJ2-2 TRBV9 ASKLGPPDGELF
TRBJ2-5 TRBV14 ASRSTGWETQY
TRBJ2-5 TRBV5-4 ASSLVAGETQY
TRBJ2-5 TRBV7-8 ASSSPAFTETQY
TRBJ1-1 TRBV30 AWSALNTEAF
TRBJ2-6 TRBV2 ARGGVAGANVLT
TRBJ2-2 TRBV29-1 SPGTGYTGELF
TRBJ1-5 TRBV29-1 SVGDFNQPQH
TRBJ2-3 TRBV9 ASRGGGSTDTQY
. TRBV18 ASSPQSGNGYEQY